This is a list of T cell receptor beta chains from one sample in a study of shared clonotypes between healthy human individuals. Assay: immunoSEQ multiplex PCR; the TCRdb copy retains only in-frame clones and omits some. The table shows approximately 2,300,000 clones, with approximately 90% occurring only once. The source material was naive CD4+ T cells from PBMCs. The origin of the receptors is a man aged 18 to 30 in good health. Some clones in this sample may be carry-over from other donors' samples. The CDR3 runs from the conserved cysteine through the conserved F or W. The order of the fields is clone size, V gene, J gene, D gene, CDR3 protein, CDR3 DNA. A D gene is named only where the DNA matches it firmly. Size tells how often a clone was seen (once, few, many) or the class of an expanded clone, and some rows leave it out.

clone size: .; V gene: TRBV6-1; J gene: TRBJ2-7; D gene: .; CDR3 protein: CASSEARIHEQYF; CDR3 DNA: TGTGCCAGCAGTGAAGCCAGGATTCACGAGCAGTACTTC
clone size: once; V gene: TRBV28; J gene: TRBJ1-5; D gene: .; CDR3 protein: CAIRGYGNQPQHF; CDR3 DNA: TGTGCCATCAGGGGATATGGCAATCAGCCCCAGCATTTT
clone size: .; V gene: TRBV7-3; J gene: TRBJ2-5; D gene: .; CDR3 protein: CASSLRGGREETQYF; CDR3 DNA: TGTGCCAGCAGCTTAAGGGGCGGGCGGGAAGAGACCCAGTACTTC
clone size: .; V gene: TRBV6-4; J gene: TRBJ2-5; D gene: .; CDR3 protein: CASTDDGETQYF; CDR3 DNA: TGTGCCAGCACCGACGATGGGGAGACCCAGTACTTC
clone size: .; V gene: TRBV11-2; J gene: TRBJ1-4; D gene: .; CDR3 protein: CASSQIQGITEKLFF; CDR3 DNA: TGTGCCAGCAGCCAAATCCAGGGTATTACGGAAAAACTGTTTTTT
clone size: .; V gene: TRBV28; J gene: TRBJ2-1; D gene: TRBD2; CDR3 protein: CASSLLAGGGDEQFF; CDR3 DNA: TGTGCCAGCAGTTTACTAGCGGGTGGGGGGGATGAGCAGTTCTTC
clone size: once; V gene: TRBV4-1; J gene: TRBJ2-1; D gene: TRBD2; CDR3 protein: CASSHWPREAEQFF; CDR3 DNA: TGCGCCAGCAGCCATTGGCCCCGGGAGGCTGAGCAGTTCTTC
clone size: .; V gene: TRBV14; J gene: TRBJ2-7; D gene: TRBD1; CDR3 protein: CASSPRPGQRYPSSYEQYF; CDR3 DNA: TGTGCCAGCAGCCCACGTCCGGGACAGCGATATCCCAGCTCCTACGAGCAGTACTTC
clone size: .; V gene: TRBV5-6; J gene: TRBJ2-7; D gene: TRBD2; CDR3 protein: CASRLAGDYEQYF; CDR3 DNA: TGTGCCAGCAGATTAGCGGGAGATTACGAGCAGTACTTC
clone size: .; V gene: TRBV7-9; J gene: TRBJ1-1; D gene: .; CDR3 protein: CASSLGIGTEAFF; CDR3 DNA: TGTGCCAGCAGCTTAGGGATCGGCACTGAAGCTTTCTTT
clone size: .; V gene: TRBV7-9; J gene: TRBJ2-5; D gene: .; CDR3 protein: CASSLPLAVEETQYF; CDR3 DNA: TGTGCCAGCAGCTTACCGCTAGCAGTTGAAGAGACCCAGTACTTC
clone size: .; V gene: TRBV7-3; J gene: TRBJ2-5; D gene: .; CDR3 protein: CASSPQVGETQYF; CDR3 DNA: TGTGCCAGCAGCCCACAGGTGGGGGAGACCCAGTACTTC
clone size: .; V gene: TRBV9; J gene: TRBJ2-1; D gene: .; CDR3 protein: CASSSYLDGEQFF; CDR3 DNA: TGTGCCAGCAGCTCTTACCTAGACGGTGAGCAGTTCTTC
clone size: .; V gene: TRBV11-2; J gene: TRBJ2-6; D gene: .; CDR3 protein: CASSHSPDRFSGANVLTF; CDR3 DNA: TGTGCCAGCAGCCATAGCCCGGACAGATTCTCTGGGGCCAACGTCCTGACTTTC
clone size: .; V gene: TRBV6-1; J gene: TRBJ2-2; D gene: .; CDR3 protein: CASSGQISGELFF; CDR3 DNA: TGTGCCAGCAGTGGTCAGATATCCGGGGAGCTGTTTTTT
clone size: .; V gene: TRBV2; J gene: TRBJ1-3; D gene: TRBD1; CDR3 protein: CASSVEGAGNTIYF; CDR3 DNA: TGTGCCAGCAGTGTCGAGGGGGCCGGGAACACCATATATTTT
clone size: .; V gene: TRBV5-1; J gene: TRBJ2-1; D gene: .; CDR3 protein: CASSLEGISSYNEQFF; CDR3 DNA: TGCGCCAGCAGCTTGGAGGGAATCAGCTCCTACAATGAGCAGTTCTTC
clone size: .; V gene: TRBV5-4; J gene: TRBJ1-5; D gene: .; CDR3 protein: CASWIQGSNQPQHF; CDR3 DNA: TGTGCCAGCTGGATACAGGGTAGCAATCAGCCCCAGCATTTT
clone size: once; V gene: TRBV19; J gene: TRBJ1-2; D gene: .; CDR3 protein: CASMRVRYGYTF; CDR3 DNA: TGTGCCAGTATGAGGGTTAGGTATGGCTACACCTTC
clone size: .; V gene: TRBV2; J gene: TRBJ1-1; D gene: .; CDR3 protein: CASSATEENTEAFF; CDR3 DNA: TGTGCCAGCAGCGCGACGGAAGAGAACACTGAAGCTTTCTTT
clone size: .; V gene: TRBV7-3; J gene: TRBJ2-1; D gene: .; CDR3 protein: CASSLGFRSYNEQFF; CDR3 DNA: TGTGCCAGCAGCTTAGGCTTCCGCTCCTACAATGAGCAGTTCTTC
clone size: .; V gene: TRBV27; J gene: TRBJ1-5; D gene: TRBD1; CDR3 protein: CASSLTGQQPQHF; CDR3 DNA: TGTGCCAGCAGTTTGACAGGGCAACAGCCCCAGCATTTT
clone size: few; V gene: TRBV15; J gene: TRBJ1-3; D gene: .; CDR3 protein: CATSRDLDPSGNTIYF; CDR3 DNA: TGTGCCACCAGCAGAGATTTGGATCCCTCTGGAAACACCATATATTTT
clone size: .; V gene: TRBV25-1; J gene: TRBJ2-1; D gene: .; CDR3 protein: CASSEAPLASGEQFF; CDR3 DNA: TGTGCCAGCAGTGAAGCACCGCTGGCGTCGGGTGAGCAGTTCTTC
clone size: .; V gene: TRBV19; J gene: TRBJ1-5; D gene: .; CDR3 protein: CASTEGRNQPQHF; CDR3 DNA: TGTGCCAGTACCGAAGGTCGCAATCAGCCCCAGCATTTT
clone size: .; V gene: TRBV7-2; J gene: TRBJ1-1; D gene: TRBD1; CDR3 protein: CASSFFWRTGLYTEAFF; CDR3 DNA: TGTGCCAGCAGCTTTTTTTGGAGGACAGGGCTCTACACTGAAGCTTTCTTT
clone size: .; V gene: TRBV28; J gene: TRBJ2-5; D gene: TRBD1; CDR3 protein: CASSLLGGQGTQYF; CDR3 DNA: TGTGCCAGCAGTTTATTGGGGGGACAGGGCACCCAGTACTTC
clone size: .; V gene: TRBV14; J gene: TRBJ2-5; D gene: .; CDR3 protein: CASSQIFQVGSETQYF; CDR3 DNA: TGTGCCAGCAGCCAAATATTTCAGGTCGGGTCAGAGACCCAGTACTTC
clone size: .; V gene: TRBV19; J gene: TRBJ2-1; D gene: TRBD2; CDR3 protein: CASSKGLAVYNEQFF; CDR3 DNA: TGTGCCAGTAGTAAGGGGCTAGCGGTATACAATGAGCAGTTCTTC
clone size: .; V gene: TRBV19; J gene: TRBJ1-1; D gene: .; CDR3 protein: CASSLGQRGTEAFF; CDR3 DNA: TGTGCCAGTAGCCTTGGACAGAGAGGCACTGAAGCTTTCTTT
clone size: .; V gene: TRBV30; J gene: TRBJ2-7; D gene: .; CDR3 protein: CAWSVGLAYEQYF; CDR3 DNA: TGTGCCTGGAGTGTAGGTCTAGCCTACGAGCAGTACTTC
clone size: once; V gene: TRBV5-1; J gene: TRBJ2-3; D gene: .; CDR3 protein: CASSFGGADTQYF; CDR3 DNA: TGCGCCAGCAGCTTTGGCGGAGCCGATACGCAGTATTTT
clone size: .; V gene: TRBV5-1; J gene: TRBJ2-5; D gene: .; CDR3 protein: CASSRFNADQQETQYF; CDR3 DNA: TGCGCCAGCAGCCGTTTCAACGCGGACCAACAAGAGACCCAGTACTTC
clone size: .; V gene: TRBV10-1; J gene: TRBJ2-7; D gene: TRBD2; CDR3 protein: CASSAGDRLAGSYEQYF; CDR3 DNA: TGCGCCAGCAGTGCCGGCGACCGGCTAGCGGGATCCTACGAGCAGTACTTC
clone size: .; V gene: TRBV4-1; J gene: TRBJ2-5; D gene: TRBD2; CDR3 protein: CASSQDRSGRTTMETQYF; CDR3 DNA: TGCGCCAGCAGCCAAGATAGGAGCGGGAGAACGACGATGGAGACCCAGTACTTC
clone size: .; V gene: TRBV30; J gene: TRBJ1-4; D gene: TRBD1; CDR3 protein: CAWRQGEVEKLFF; CDR3 DNA: TGTGCCTGGAGGCAGGGGGAGGTTGAAAAACTGTTTTTT
clone size: .; V gene: TRBV18; J gene: TRBJ2-2; D gene: TRBD2; CDR3 protein: CASKKGSSSGRADTGELFF; CDR3 DNA: TGTGCCAGTAAAAAGGGGTCTTCTAGCGGGAGGGCAGACACCGGGGAGCTGTTTTTT
clone size: .; V gene: TRBV28; J gene: TRBJ2-1; D gene: TRBD2; CDR3 protein: CASSSPSGSNEQFF; CDR3 DNA: TGTGCCAGCAGTTCACCTAGCGGGAGCAATGAGCAGTTCTTC
clone size: .; V gene: TRBV7-6; J gene: TRBJ1-1; D gene: .; CDR3 protein: CASSLFSQGHTEAFF; CDR3 DNA: TGTGCCAGCAGCTTATTTTCTCAGGGGCACACTGAAGCTTTCTTT
clone size: .; V gene: TRBV4-2; J gene: TRBJ1-1; D gene: .; CDR3 protein: CASSRPLNTEAFF; CDR3 DNA: TGTGCCAGCAGCCGACCACTGAACACTGAAGCTTTCTTT
clone size: .; V gene: TRBV5-4; J gene: TRBJ2-3; D gene: .; CDR3 protein: CASSLPPTYTDTQYF; CDR3 DNA: TGTGCCAGCAGCTTGCCGCCAACTTACACAGATACGCAGTATTTT
clone size: .; V gene: TRBV28; J gene: TRBJ1-4; D gene: .; CDR3 protein: CASSLEEKLFF; CDR3 DNA: TGTGCCAGCAGTTTAGAAGAAAAACTGTTTTTT
clone size: .; V gene: TRBV2; J gene: TRBJ1-2; D gene: TRBD1; CDR3 protein: CASRPGTVGGYTF; CDR3 DNA: TGTGCCAGCAGACCCGGGACAGTTGGTGGCTACACCTTC
clone size: .; V gene: TRBV28; J gene: TRBJ2-5; D gene: TRBD2; CDR3 protein: CASSLRGSGQETQYF; CDR3 DNA: TGTGCCAGCAGTTTGCGGGGGTCGGGCCAAGAGACCCAGTACTTC
clone size: .; V gene: TRBV5-1; J gene: TRBJ2-2; D gene: .; CDR3 protein: CASSLAASVGTGELFF; CDR3 DNA: TGCGCCAGCAGCTTGGCGGCTAGCGTCGGCACCGGGGAGCTGTTTTTT
clone size: .; V gene: TRBV5-1; J gene: TRBJ2-5; D gene: .; CDR3 protein: CASSSGDVLGETQYF; CDR3 DNA: TGCGCCAGCAGCTCCGGGGACGTATTGGGGGAGACCCAGTACTTC
clone size: .; V gene: TRBV7-8; J gene: TRBJ1-5; D gene: .; CDR3 protein: CASSLYNQPQHF; CDR3 DNA: TGTGCCAGCAGCCTCTACAATCAGCCCCAGCATTTT
clone size: .; V gene: TRBV5-1; J gene: TRBJ2-2; D gene: .; CDR3 protein: CASSGGDTGELFF; CDR3 DNA: TGCGCCAGCAGCGGGGGCGACACCGGGGAGCTGTTTTTT
clone size: .; V gene: TRBV28; J gene: TRBJ1-5; D gene: TRBD1; CDR3 protein: CASSLGGTGSNQPQHF; CDR3 DNA: TGTGCCAGCAGTTTAGGGGGGACAGGCAGCAATCAGCCCCAGCATTTT
clone size: .; V gene: TRBV14; J gene: TRBJ2-7; D gene: .; CDR3 protein: CASSKTGYYEQYF; CDR3 DNA: TGTGCCAGCAGCAAGACAGGTTACTACGAGCAGTACTTC
clone size: .; V gene: TRBV11-2; J gene: TRBJ2-7; D gene: .; CDR3 protein: CASSRRASSSYEQYF; CDR3 DNA: TGTGCCAGCAGCCGGAGGGCGAGTAGCTCCTACGAGCAGTACTTC
clone size: .; V gene: TRBV6-5; J gene: TRBJ1-2; D gene: .; CDR3 protein: CATSGGRGYTF; CDR3 DNA: TGTGCCACCTCCGGGGGCCGTGGCTACACCTTC
clone size: .; V gene: TRBV7-9; J gene: TRBJ1-5; D gene: TRBD1; CDR3 protein: CASSTGQAGGPQHF; CDR3 DNA: TGTGCCAGCTCGACCGGACAGGCGGGTGGGCCCCAGCATTTT
clone size: .; V gene: TRBV5-6; J gene: TRBJ2-7; D gene: .; CDR3 protein: CASSSRGAGYEQYF; CDR3 DNA: TGTGCCAGCAGCTCCAGGGGAGCTGGGTACGAGCAGTACTTC
clone size: .; V gene: TRBV5-6; J gene: TRBJ1-4; D gene: .; CDR3 protein: CASSFLTAEEGSNEKLFF; CDR3 DNA: TGTGCCAGCAGCTTCTTAACGGCCGAGGAGGGGAGCAATGAAAAACTGTTTTTT
clone size: .; V gene: TRBV27; J gene: TRBJ2-7; D gene: .; CDR3 protein: CASSLRDGSYEQYF; CDR3 DNA: TGTGCCAGCAGTTTACGGGACGGGTCCTACGAGCAGTACTTC